The next 25 T cell receptor beta chains were all read from a single sample in a study of blood T cell repertoires in COVID-19. Produced via immunoSEQ multiplex PCR; TCRdb's table is partial and in-frame only. This table has some 110,000 clones, around 83% appearing once. Material: peripheral blood. These receptor sequences come from a man aged 35 to 55 with acute or convalescent COVID-19.

This clone was observed a few times. J is TRBJ2-1 and V is TRBV5-1; 9 positions match TRBD2. V was clipped by 3 bases and J by 0 bases; unmatched bases: 16. The CDR3 has 20 residues. CDR1 SGHRS and CDR2 YFSETQ come from the germline V gene. The CDR3 DNA reads as TGCGCCAGCAGCTCTTCATTATACCAAACTAGCGGGCCCTCCTACAATGAGCAGTTCTTC. It codes for CASSSSLYQTSGPSYNEQFF. The whole variable domain, filled in from reference TRBV5-1 and TRBJ2-1, reads KAGVTQTPRYLIKTRGQQVTLSCSPISGHRSVSWYQQTPGQGLQFLFEYFSETQRNKGNFPGRFSGRQFSNSRSEMNVSTLELGDSALYLCASSSSLYQTSGPSYNEQFFGPGTRLTVL.

This clone has more than one count but fewer than ten. This chain links TRBV28 with TRBJ1-1; TRBD1 aligns across 9 bases. The CDR3 runs to 14 residues. J lost 4 bases, V lost 6 bases, and 6 bases had no gene match. Germline V lookup: CDR1 MDHEN, CDR2 SYDVKM. The CDR3 loop is CASRRDRVFTEAFF. CDR3 DNA: TGTGCCAGCAGGCGGGACAGGGTTTTCACTGAAGCTTTCTTT.

The chain couples TRBV10-2 to TRBJ2-2, with 12 bases aligning to TRBD2. This CDR3 has 16 amino acids. V shed 7 bases and J 3 bases; nucleotides not matched to a gene: 6. The V gene's germline CDR1 is WSHSY and CDR2 SAAADI. The CDR3 region is CASMVTSGRHTGELFF. In DNA, the CDR3 is TGCGCCAGCATGGTGACTAGCGGGAGACACACCGGGGAGCTGTTTTTT.

The V and J genes are TRBV3-1 (or the pseudogene TRBV3-2) and TRBJ1-3; D is perhaps TRBD1 (5 bases). V gave up 2 bases and J gave up 0 bases, with 8 bases separating them. This CDR3 contains 15 residues. Germline V gene data show CDR1 as LGHDT and CDR2 as YNNKEL (reference sequence). CDR3 amino acids: CASSQRQLSGNTIYF. In nucleotides, the CDR3 is TGTGCCAGCAGCCAACGACAGCTCTCTGGAAACACCATATATTTT.

The chain recombines TRBV5-1 with TRBJ1-6; D uncertain. The V gene's germline CDR1 is SGHRS and CDR2 YFSETQ. Trimming took 0 bases from V and 4 from J, leaving 17 bases between them. This CDR3 spans 18 amino acids. In DNA, the CDR3 is TGCGCCAGCAGCTTGGAACTCCTAGCCGATGGGTATAATTCACCCCTCCACTTT. Its translation is CASSLELLADGYNSPLHF.

The chain links TRBV7-9 to TRBJ1-1; 10 bases align to TRBD1. Germline trimming cut 11 bases from V and 3 bases from J; bases unmatched to any gene: 15. This CDR3 has 16 residues. Germline V gene sequence: CDR1 SEHNR, CDR2 FQNEAQ (reference sequence). The DNA of the CDR3 is TGTGCCTCTCTCCCCGGGGACAGGGGATTTGACACTGAAGCTTTCTTT. It translates to CASLPGDRGFDTEAFF.

This clone was seen only a few times. This chain joins TRBV27 and TRBJ1-2; 9 bases match TRBD1. J lost 3 bases, V lost 6 bases, and 5 bases had no gene match. The CDR3 runs to 14 residues. The V gene's germline CDR1 is MNHEY and CDR2 SMNVEV (reference sequence). This CDR3 is CASSRDRGDYGYTF. Written as DNA, the CDR3 is TGTGCCAGCAGCAGAGACAGGGGGGACTATGGCTACACCTTC.

The rearrangement links TRBV29-1 to TRBJ2-1, with 9 bases aligning to TRBD2. Germline CDR1 SQVTM, CDR2 ANQGSEA. The V gene end was trimmed by 6 bases and the J gene end by 5 bases; junction bases not matched to a gene: 14. The CDR3 runs 16 residues. CDR3 DNA: TGCAGCGTAGTGACGCTGGCGGGAGGGCCGAACAATGAGCAGTTCTTC. Translating gives CSVVTLAGGPNNEQFF.

The chain is built from TRBV5-4 and TRBJ2-1, with D unclear. The CDR3 is 12 residues long. Trimming left V 4 bases short and J 8 bases short, with 10 bases between. CDR1 is SGHNT and CDR2 is YYREEE in the germline V gene (reference sequence). CDR3 sequence reads: CASSNQLDEQFF. CDR3 DNA sequence: TGTGCCAGCAGCAACCAACTGGATGAGCAGTTCTTC.

The chain links TRBV7-2 to TRBJ1-2; D possibly corresponds to TRBD1 (5 bases). Trimming took off 6 bases at V and 8 bases at J, with 16 bases between the two ends. The CDR3 consists of 13 residues. Per germline, CDR1 SGHTA and CDR2 FQGNSA. This chain's CDR3 is CASSFDSRLGYTF. The DNA of the CDR3 is TGTGCCAGCAGTTTCGACAGCCGTCTAGGCTACACCTTC.

In DNA form, the CDR3 reads TGTGCCAGCGGGACTGCTTGGGGGAATGAGCAGTTCTTC. Its translation: CASGTAWGNEQFF. The V call is TRBV2, the J call TRBJ2-1; D perhaps matches TRBD2 (6 bases). The CDR3 loop spans 13 amino acids. V shed 8 bases and J shed 7 bases, with 15 bases lying between them. Germline CDR1 reads SNHLY; CDR2 reads FYNNEI.

The chain links TRBV2 to TRBJ1-5; possible D gene TRBD1, 5 bases. V was shortened by 2 bases and J by 2 bases, with 10 bases between the two germline ends. The CDR3 extends over 15 amino acids. CDR1 and CDR2 from the germline V gene are SNHLY and FYNNEI. CDR3 protein: CASSEWKGGNQPQHF. For the CDR3, the DNA is TGTGCCAGCAGTGAATGGAAAGGGGGCAATCAGCCCCAGCATTTT.

A single count supports this clone. The chain uses TRBV9 and TRBJ2-1, with TRBD1 as a possible D gene (6 bases). Germline loops: CDR1 SGDLS, CDR2 YYNGEE. V was trimmed by 0 bases and J by 8 bases, leaving 12 bases between them. The CDR3 is 14 residues long. DNA for the CDR3: TGTGCCAGCAGCGTAGTGACAGGCGGTGATGAGCAGTTCTTC. Protein product: CASSVVTGGDEQFF. Using reference TRBV9 and TRBJ2-1 for the parts outside the CDR3, the full variable domain is DSGVTQTPKHLITATGQRVTLRCSPRSGDLSVYWYQQSLDQGLQFLIQYYNGEERAKGNILERFSAQQFPDLHSELNLSSLELGDSALYFCASSVVTGGDEQFFGPGTRLTVL.

V gene TRBV29-1 combines with J gene TRBJ1-3; D gene uncertain. The CDR3 consists of 14 residues. With 1 base removed from V and 0 bases from J, the gap between germline ends came to 7 bases. Germline lookup yields CDR1 SQVTM and CDR2 ANQGSEA. The CDR3 coding sequence is TGCAGCGTTGAAGTAGTAAACTCTGGAAACACCATATATTTT. Residues: CSVEVVNSGNTIYF. Full variable domain (missing parts from reference TRBV29-1 and TRBJ1-3): SAVISQKPSRDICQRGTSLTIQCQVDSQVTMMFWYRQQPGQSLTLIATANQGSEATYESGFVIDKFPISRPNLTFSTLTVSNMSPEDSSIYLCSVEVVNSGNTIYFGEGSWLTVV.

This chain uses TRBV5-1 with TRBJ2-1, with TRBD2 matching over 7 bases. With V trimmed by 9 bases and J by 1 base, 7 bases remained unmatched. CDR3 length: 14 residues. Germline CDR1 is SGHRS and CDR2 is YFSETQ. DNA for the CDR3: TGCGCCACTACACACGGGGGGTCCTACAATGAGCAGTTCTTC. Protein sequence: CATTHGGSYNEQFF. The full variable domain, with the rest looked up from reference TRBV5-1 and TRBJ2-1, is KAGVTQTPRYLIKTRGQQVTLSCSPISGHRSVSWYQQTPGQGLQFLFEYFSETQRNKGNFPGRFSGRQFSNSRSEMNVSTLELGDSALYLCATTHGGSYNEQFFGPGTRLTVL.

The chain couples TRBV3-1 (or the pseudogene TRBV3-2) to TRBJ2-7; no reliable D call. From germline, CDR1 is LGHDT and CDR2 YNNKEL (reference sequence). CDR3 length equals 14 residues. The ends were cut back, 0 bases at V and 0 bases at J, with 6 bases in the middle. CDR3 sequence (DNA): TGTGCCAGCAGCCAAGAGACACCCTCCTACGAGCAGTACTTC. It is translated as CASSQETPSYEQYF.

The chain joins TRBV14 to TRBJ2-7; weak D call: TRBD2 (5 bases). The CDR3 loop spans 11 amino acids. V lost 5 bases to trimming and J lost 3 bases, with 5 bases between them. Germline assignment: CDR1 SGHDN and CDR2 FVKESK. The CDR3 DNA sequence: TGTGCCAGCAGCGGACTCTACGAGCAGTACTTC. Protein sequence: CASSGLYEQYF.

The J gene is TRBJ1-1, the V gene TRBV11-2; D might be TRBD1 (5 bases). CDR1 and CDR2 (germline): SGHAT, FQNNGV. This CDR3 comprises 14 residues. V lost 5 bases and J lost 1, with 11 bases in between. The DNA of the CDR3 is TGTGCCAGCAGCGACGGACAAACGAACACTGAAGCTTTCTTT. Translating gives CASSDGQTNTEAFF.

The chain is built from TRBV19 and TRBJ1-1, with 10 bases aligning to TRBD1. V trimming: 7 bases; J trimming: 5 bases; junction bases outside the gene matches: 10. CDR3 size: 15 residues. Germline CDR1 and CDR2: LNHDA and SQIVND (reference sequence). The CDR3 is CASTPLDRGRTEAFF. In DNA, the CDR3 is TGTGCCAGTACTCCCTTAGACAGGGGGCGAACTGAAGCTTTCTTT.

This clone occurred once. V and J are TRBV7-8 and TRBJ1-5; 7 bases agree with TRBD1. V dropped 5 bases and J dropped 11; count of bases not matched to a gene: 9. Germline CDR1 SGHVS, CDR2 FQNEAQ. The CDR3 length is 13 residues. The CDR3 sequence is CASSASQGVAQHF. The CDR3 coding sequence is TGTGCCAGCAGCGCCTCGCAGGGGGTGGCCCAGCATTTT.

The J gene is TRBJ1-4, the V gene TRBV11-2, with D perhaps matching TRBD1 (5 bases). From germline, CDR1 is SGHAT and CDR2 FQNNGV. The CDR3 consists of 17 residues. The V and J ends lost 0 bases and 0 bases respectively, with 11 bases between them. The CDR3 sequence is CASSLDGGLSTNEKLFF. The CDR3 DNA reads as TGTGCCAGCAGCTTAGATGGGGGACTTTCAACTAATGAAAAACTGTTTTTT.

The chain joins TRBV27 to TRBJ2-1, with 10 bases that match TRBD2. Trimming removed 10 bases from V and 2 bases from J; junction bases left unmatched: 8. Per the germline V gene, CDR1 is MNHEY and CDR2 is SMNVEV (reference sequence). The CDR3 has 15 residues. CDR3 bases: TGTGCCACCTCGTCCCTAGCGGGGGCCTACAATGAGCAGTTCTTC. Translation: CATSSLAGAYNEQFF.

The J gene is TRBJ1-2, the V gene TRBV11-2, with D uncertain. CDR3 length: 13 residues. Trimming took off 5 bases at V and 4 bases at J, with 11 bases between the two ends. From germline, CDR1 is SGHAT and CDR2 FQNNGV. CDR3 coding DNA: TGTGCCAGCAGCCCAAGCCGGGTCTATGGCTACACCTTC. Amino acid sequence: CASSPSRVYGYTF.

The CDR3 protein is CASSLGSQAKQYF. The CDR3 bases are TGTGCCAGCAGCTTAGGCTCCCAGGCAAAGCAGTACTTC. The chain carries TRBV7-9 and TRBJ2-7; D is unclear. V lost 1 base and J lost 8, with 12 bases in between. The V gene's germline CDR1 is SEHNR and CDR2 FQNEAQ (reference sequence). This CDR3 spans 13 amino acids.

The chain recombines TRBV9 with TRBJ1-5; 7 nucleotides line up with TRBD1. From germline, CDR1 is SGDLS and CDR2 YYNGEE. The CDR3 contains 15 residues. The ends lost 4 bases at V and 6 bases at J; junction bases unmatched: 10. The CDR3 nucleotides read TGTGCCAGCAGCCCCGAGGGACAGTCGAGTCAGCCCCAGCATTTT. Amino acids: CASSPEGQSSQPQHF.